A selection of T cell receptor beta chains follows, all from one sample in a study of T cells in Graves' hyperthyroidism and ophthalmopathy. TCRdb reprocessed the multiplex PCR reads with MiXCR, giving one entry per CDR3 protein. The sample shows a few hundred thousand distinct CDR3 sequences, around 14% of them seen only once. Material for sequencing was blood. Receptors originate from a young woman with Graves' hyperthyroidism that later progressed to Graves' ophthalmopathy. The CDR3 runs from the conserved cysteine through the conserved F or W. The D gene is left open where the match is weak. A row's size may be missing; if present it is once, few, many or a size class.

D gene,clone size,V gene,J gene,CDR3 DNA,CDR3 protein
.,many,TRBV12-3/TRBV12-4,TRBJ1-1,TGTGCCACCGCGTTGGACGTGGACACTGAAGCTTTCTTT,CATALDVDTEAFF
TRBD1,few,TRBV2,TRBJ1-4,TGTGCCAGCAGTTTGACAGGGGGGGACAATGAAAAACTGTTTTTT,CASSLTGGDNEKLFF
TRBD1,.,TRBV6-1,TRBJ2-5,TGTGCCAGCAGTGGATCCAGGGGGATTGGGGAGACCCAGTACTTC,CASSGSRGIGETQYF
TRBD2,.,TRBV5-1,TRBJ2-2,TGCGCCAGCAGCTTGATTTCTAGCGGGACTACCGGGGAGCTGTTTTTT,CASSLISSGTTGELFF
TRBD1,many,TRBV28,TRBJ2-7,TGTGCCAGCCTTAGTCCCGGGGACAGCTCCTACGAGCAGTACTTC,CASLSPGDSSYEQYF
.,many,TRBV28,TRBJ2-7,TGTGCCAGCAGTCCGGGGACACCCTCCTACGAGCAGTACTTC,CASSPGTPSYEQYF
.,many,TRBV6-2/TRBV6-3,TRBJ2-2,TGTGCCAGCAGCCGGCCGGAGTCGGGCACCGGGGAGCTGTTTTTT,CASSRPESGTGELFF
.,many,TRBV11-2,TRBJ1-1,TGTGCCAGCAGCTCGGGACTCCCGGATCCCATGAACACTGAAGCTTTCTTT,CASSSGLPDPMNTEAFF
.,.,TRBV13,TRBJ2-1,TGTGCCAGCAGTCCTCCCTGGACAGAGAGGGTAAAGCAGTTCTTC,CASSPPWTERVKQFF
.,.,TRBV4-2,TRBJ2-3,TGTGCCAGCAGCCAAGATTTGCCCTTCGGTAGCGCCATCTCAGATACGCAGTATTTT,CASSQDLPFGSAISDTQYF
.,many,TRBV6-1,TRBJ1-2,TGTGCCAGCACCGAAGGCGGTCGGTGGTGGGATGGCTACACCTTC,CASTEGGRWWDGYTF
.,many,TRBV20-1,TRBJ2-7,TGCAGTGCGAGGGACTTAATCGCCTACGAGCAGTACTTC,CSARDLIAYEQYF
.,.,TRBV7-9,TRBJ2-2,TGTGCCAGCAGGTCAACAGGGAGTCGGAGTAACATCGGGGAGCTGTTTTTT,CASRSTGSRSNIGELFF
.,many,TRBV20-1,TRBJ2-7,TGCAGTGTAAAAACCGGGACAACCAACTACGAGCAGTACTTC,CSVKTGTTNYEQYF
TRBD1,many,TRBV6-1,TRBJ1-4,TGTGCCAGCAGCGGCCTGCAGGGGGCCTATGAAAAACTGTTTTTT,CASSGLQGAYEKLFF
.,few,TRBV7-2,TRBJ2-3,TGTGCCAGCAGCTTAGCGGGAGAGTATACAGATACGCAGTATTTT,CASSLAGEYTDTQYF
.,few,TRBV4-1,TRBJ2-7,TGCGCCAGCTACGAGGCGGGCTGGCACTCCTACGAGCAGTACTTC,CASYEAGWHSYEQYF
.,.,TRBV4-1,TRBJ1-6,TGCGCCAGCAGCCAGGCAGCATGGAGCTATAATTCACCCCTCCACTTT,CASSQAAWSYNSPLHF